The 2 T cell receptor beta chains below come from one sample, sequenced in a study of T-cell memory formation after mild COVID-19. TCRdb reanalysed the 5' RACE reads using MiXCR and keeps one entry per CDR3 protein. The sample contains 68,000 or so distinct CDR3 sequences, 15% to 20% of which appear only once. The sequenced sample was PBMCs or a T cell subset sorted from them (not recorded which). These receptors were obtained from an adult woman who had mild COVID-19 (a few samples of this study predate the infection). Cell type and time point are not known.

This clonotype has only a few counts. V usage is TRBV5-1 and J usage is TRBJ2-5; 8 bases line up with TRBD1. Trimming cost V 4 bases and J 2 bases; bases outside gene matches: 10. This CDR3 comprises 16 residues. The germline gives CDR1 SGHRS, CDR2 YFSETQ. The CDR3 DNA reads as TGCGCCAGCAGCCGACCCACGACAGGGGAACAAGAGACCCAGTACTTC. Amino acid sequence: CASSRPTTGEQETQYF.

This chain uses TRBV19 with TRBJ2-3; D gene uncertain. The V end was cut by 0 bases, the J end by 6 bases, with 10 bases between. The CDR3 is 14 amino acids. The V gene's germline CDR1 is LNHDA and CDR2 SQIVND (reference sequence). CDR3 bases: TGTGCCAGTAGTATAGACTCCCCCGGGGATACGCAGTATTTT. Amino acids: CASSIDSPGDTQYF. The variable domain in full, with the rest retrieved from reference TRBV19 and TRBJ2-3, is DGGITQSPKYLFRKEGQNVTLSCEQNLNHDAMYWYRQDPGQGLRLIYYSQIVNDFQKGDIAEGYSVSREKKESFPLTVTSAQKNPTAFYLCASSIDSPGDTQYFGPGTRLTVL.